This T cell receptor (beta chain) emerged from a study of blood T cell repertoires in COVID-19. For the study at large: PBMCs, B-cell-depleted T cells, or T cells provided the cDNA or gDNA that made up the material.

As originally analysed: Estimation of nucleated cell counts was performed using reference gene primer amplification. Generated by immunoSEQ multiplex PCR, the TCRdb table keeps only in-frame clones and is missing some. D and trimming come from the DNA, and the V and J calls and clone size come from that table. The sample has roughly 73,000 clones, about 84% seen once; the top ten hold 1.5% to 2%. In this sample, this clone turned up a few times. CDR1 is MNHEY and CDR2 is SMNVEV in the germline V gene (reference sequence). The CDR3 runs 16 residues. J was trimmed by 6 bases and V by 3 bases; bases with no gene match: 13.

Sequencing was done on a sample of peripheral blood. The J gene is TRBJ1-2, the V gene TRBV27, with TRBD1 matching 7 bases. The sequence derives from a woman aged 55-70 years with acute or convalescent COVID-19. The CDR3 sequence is CASSFRETGSLDGYTF. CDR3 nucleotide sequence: TGTGCCAGCAGTTTTCGTGAGACAGGGAGCCTCGATGGCTACACCTTC.